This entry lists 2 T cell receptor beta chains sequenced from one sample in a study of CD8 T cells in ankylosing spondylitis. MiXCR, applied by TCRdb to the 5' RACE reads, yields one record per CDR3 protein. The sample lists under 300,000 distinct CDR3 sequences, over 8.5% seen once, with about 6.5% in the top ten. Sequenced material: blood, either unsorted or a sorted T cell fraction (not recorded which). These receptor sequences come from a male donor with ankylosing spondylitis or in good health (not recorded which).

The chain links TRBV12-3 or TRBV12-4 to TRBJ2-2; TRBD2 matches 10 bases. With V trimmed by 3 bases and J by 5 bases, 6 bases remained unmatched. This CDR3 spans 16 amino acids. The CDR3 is CASSLAAGGQTGELFF. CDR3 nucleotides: TGTGCCAGCAGTTTGGCAGCGGGGGGGCAAACCGGGGAGCTGTTTTTT.

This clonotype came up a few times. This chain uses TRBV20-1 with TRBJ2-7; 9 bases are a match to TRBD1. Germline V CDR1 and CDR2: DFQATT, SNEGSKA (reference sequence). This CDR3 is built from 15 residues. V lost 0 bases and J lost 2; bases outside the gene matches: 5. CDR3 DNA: TGCAGTGCTAGAGACGCTAGGACAGGGGCCTACGAGCAGTACTTC. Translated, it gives CSARDARTGAYEQYF.